Listed below are T cell receptor beta chains from one sample, sequenced in a study of T cell repertoires in cytomegalovirus infection. Using its own MiXCR run on the reads, TCRdb lists one record per CDR3 protein. The repertoire holds approximately 500,000 distinct CDR3 sequences, with approximately 11% as singletons. The sequenced material came from PBMCs. These receptors were obtained from a human donor in good health (CMV status not recorded). Some clones in this sample may be carry-over from other donors' samples. The CDR3 runs from the conserved cysteine through the conserved F or W. D genes are given only for firm matches. Size tells how often a clone was seen (once, few, many) or the class of an expanded clone, and some rows leave it out.

TRBJ2-1 - TRBV29-1 - TGCAGCGTTGGCCGGCAGGGTACCAATGAGCAGTTCTTC CSVGRQGTNEQFF
TRBJ2-2 many TRBV3-1 TRBD1 TGTGCCAGCAGCCAGGGCGCAGGGGGCATCACCGGGGAGCTGTTTTTT CASSQGAGGITGELFF
TRBJ2-1 few TRBV20-1 TRBD2 TGCAGTGCTAGTCCCGGGAGGGGACCTAATGAGCAGTTCTTC CSASPGRGPNEQFF
TRBJ2-1 - TRBV10-3 - TGTGCCATCAGTCCCCGATCGGATGAGCAGTTCTTC CAISPRSDEQFF
TRBJ1-5 many TRBV7-2 - TGTGCCAGCAGCCCACGGACAACAGGGTACCAGCCCCAGCATTTT CASSPRTTGYQPQHF
TRBJ1-1 few TRBV19 - TGTGCCAGTAGTATTACGGGATGGGACACTGAAGCTTTCTTT CASSITGWDTEAFF
TRBJ1-1 few TRBV20-1 TRBD1 TGCAGTGCCTGGGACAGGAAGGACACTGAAGCTTTCTTT CSAWDRKDTEAFF
TRBJ2-1 medium-sized TRBV7-8 TRBD2 TGTGCCAGCACCGTCAGACTAGCGGGAAAGAATGAGCAGTTCTTC CASTVRLAGKNEQFF
TRBJ2-7 many TRBV6-1 TRBD2 TGTGCCAGCAGTGAAGCAGCGGGAGGGCCATTCTACGAGCAGTACTTC CASSEAAGGPFYEQYF
TRBJ1-1 many TRBV15 - TGTGCCACCAGCCATGCCGGGGGCACTGAAGCTTTCTTT CATSHAGGTEAFF
TRBJ2-7 many TRBV6-1 TRBD1 TGTGCCAGCAGTGAACGTCGAATAGGGACAGGGTTCTACGAGCAGTACTTC CASSERRIGTGFYEQYF
TRBJ1-1 few TRBV29-1 - TGCAGCGTTGAAGACGAGGGTGAAGCTTTCTTT CSVEDEGEAFF
TRBJ2-2 many TRBV6-1 - TGTGCCAGCCAAAAGGGTAGGGGATTGAACACCGGGGAGCTGTTTTTT CASQKGRGLNTGELFF
TRBJ1-5 many TRBV6-1 - TGTGCCAGCAGTAGGCCTGGAAGCAATCAGCCCCAGCATTTT CASSRPGSNQPQHF
TRBJ2-7 many TRBV6-2/TRBV6-3 - TGTGCCAGCAGTCAAGACGGAGTGTCCTACGAGCAGTACTTC CASSQDGVSYEQYF
TRBJ1-1 many TRBV6-1 - TGTGCCAGCAGGGGCGGGGCGAACACTGAAGCTTTCTTT CASRGGANTEAFF
TRBJ2-2 many TRBV7-8 - TGTGCCAGCAGCTTAAATTTACGGACAGCGAACACCGGGGAGCTGTTTTTT CASSLNLRTANTGELFF
TRBJ1-1 many TRBV5-4 - TGTGCCAGCAGCTTGTGGGGAAACACTGAAGCTTTCTTT CASSLWGNTEAFF
TRBJ2-7 - TRBV18 - TGTGCCAGCTCACTACAACCCCCGGGGAGCTCCTACGAGCAGTACTTC CASSLQPPGSSYEQYF
TRBJ2-4 - TRBV12-3/TRBV12-4 TRBD1 TGTGCCAGCAGCCAGGGGGCGCTAAACATTCAGTACTTC CASSQGALNIQYF
TRBJ1-2 many TRBV10-3 TRBD1 TGTGCCATCAGTTCCTCCGGGACAGGGGTCTATGGCTACACCTTC CAISSSGTGVYGYTF
TRBJ2-1 - TRBV24-1 - TGTGCCACCAGTGATTTCCTGAATGAGCAGTTCTTC CATSDFLNEQFF
TRBJ2-1 - TRBV6-2/TRBV6-3 TRBD2 TGTGCCAGCAGAACTAGCGCAAACAATGAGCAGTTCTTC CASRTSANNEQFF
TRBJ1-1 many TRBV19 TRBD1 TGTGCCAGTAGTATCCAAATCGGCTGGACAGGGAGGAACACTGAAGCTTTCTTT CASSIQIGWTGRNTEAFF
TRBJ2-7 many TRBV7-3 TRBD2 TGTGCCAGCAGCAGACTAGCGGGGCCCTACGAGCAGTACTTC CASSRLAGPYEQYF
TRBJ2-1 - TRBV20-1 - TGCAGTGCTAGAGATCGCGTTACCTACAATGAGCAGTTCTTC CSARDRVTYNEQFF
TRBJ2-3 many TRBV6-6 TRBD2 TGTGCCAGCAGCCACACTTTAGCGGGAGGGGTAGATACGCAGTATTTT CASSHTLAGGVDTQYF
TRBJ2-1 - TRBV9 TRBD2 TGTGCCAGCAGTGAGTGGGGGGAGGGCCTTAGGAATGAGCAGTTCTTC CASSEWGEGLRNEQFF